These T cell receptor beta chains were read from a single sample in a study of graft-versus-host responses after intestinal transplantation. These receptors lack a known antigen. The repertoire was sequenced with immunoSEQ multiplex PCR; TCRdb's copy has only in-frame clones and lacks some. The table has roughly 100,000 clones, about nine tenths seen once. The sequencing used unstimulated CD4+ T cells sorted from spleen or lymph node cells, collected before transplant. These receptor sequences come from a human donor who was the organ donor for an intestinal transplant. The CDR3 runs from the conserved cysteine through the conserved F or W. A D gene is named only where the DNA matches it firmly. A clone size is listed for some rows: how often the clone was seen (once, few, many), or a class if it is expanded.

V: TRBV9; J: TRBJ2-7; D: NA; size: NA; length: 14; CDR3: CASSVDTGPYEQYF; DNA: TGTGCCAGCAGCGTAGATACAGGCCCCTACGAGCAGTACTTC
V: TRBV18; J: TRBJ1-1; D: NA; size: NA; length: 15; CDR3: CASSPSTWLNTEAFF; DNA: TGTGCCAGCTCACCCTCAACATGGTTGAACACTGAAGCTTTCTTT
V: TRBV28; J: TRBJ1-1; D: NA; size: NA; length: 12; CDR3: CASIQQGTEAFF; DNA: TGTGCCAGCATTCAACAGGGCACTGAAGCTTTCTTT
V: TRBV6-5; J: TRBJ1-2; D: NA; size: NA; length: 15; CDR3: CASRNRQALNYGYTF; DNA: TGTGCCAGCAGGAACCGACAGGCGCTCAACTATGGCTACACCTTC
V: TRBV19; J: TRBJ1-5; D: NA; size: NA; length: 16; CDR3: CASSMGWEGMDQPQHF; DNA: TGTGCCAGTAGTATGGGCTGGGAGGGTATGGATCAGCCCCAGCATTTT
V: TRBV7-2; J: TRBJ2-2; D: TRBD2; size: NA; length: 15; CDR3: CASSLAGGNTGELFF; DNA: TGTGCCAGCAGCCTAGCGGGGGGGAACACCGGGGAGCTGTTTTTT
V: TRBV27; J: TRBJ2-3; D: NA; size: once; length: 15; CDR3: CASSPGLQFTDTQYF; DNA: TGTGCCAGCAGTCCCGGACTACAGTTCACAGATACGCAGTATTTT
V: TRBV11-1; J: TRBJ2-2; D: NA; size: NA; length: 14; CDR3: CAGSVGPNTGELFF; DNA: TGTGCCGGGTCCGTGGGCCCGAACACCGGGGAGCTGTTTTTT
V: TRBV7-6; J: TRBJ2-2; D: TRBD2; size: NA; length: 17; CDR3: CASSVGAGGMGTGELFF; DNA: TGTGCCAGCAGTGTAGGAGCGGGGGGAATGGGCACCGGGGAGCTGTTTTTT
V: TRBV19; J: TRBJ2-3; D: TRBD1; size: NA; length: 14; CDR3: CASSISRRDRVFYF; DNA: TGTGCCAGTAGTATCTCTCGCCGGGACAGGGTGTTTTATTTT
V: TRBV5-4; J: TRBJ2-7; D: NA; size: NA; length: 13; CDR3: CASSPRQGYEQYF; DNA: TGTGCCAGCAGCCCCCGGCAGGGCTACGAGCAGTACTTC
V: TRBV15; J: TRBJ1-6; D: TRBD1; size: once; length: 17; CDR3: CATSRAYRGRGDSPLHF; DNA: TGTGCCACCAGCAGAGCTTATAGGGGGCGCGGTGATTCACCCCTCCACTTT
V: TRBV7-6; J: TRBJ1-3; D: NA; size: NA; length: 13; CDR3: CASKKGSGNTIYF; DNA: TGTGCCAGCAAGAAGGGGTCTGGAAACACCATATATTTT
V: TRBV28; J: TRBJ2-3; D: NA; size: NA; length: 13; CDR3: CASIGGATDTQYF; DNA: TGTGCCAGCATAGGGGGGGCCACAGATACGCAGTATTTT
V: TRBV15; J: TRBJ2-3; D: TRBD2; size: NA; length: 16; CDR3: CATSSQAGALRDTQYF; DNA: TGTGCCACCAGCAGCCAAGCGGGGGCCCTCCGTGATACGCAGTATTTT
V: TRBV25-1; J: TRBJ2-7; D: NA; size: NA; length: 13; CDR3: CASSEFETYEQYF; DNA: TGTGCCAGCAGTGAATTCGAGACCTACGAGCAGTACTTC
V: TRBV5-4; J: TRBJ2-2; D: TRBD1; size: NA; length: 15; CDR3: CASSLAGDRGGELFF; DNA: TGTGCCAGCAGCTTGGCCGGGGACAGGGGCGGGGAGCTGTTTTTT
V: TRBV30; J: TRBJ2-1; D: NA; size: NA; length: 12; CDR3: CAWSVRVNEQFF; DNA: TGTGCCTGGAGTGTACGGGTCAATGAGCAGTTCTTC
V: TRBV10-3; J: TRBJ2-5; D: NA; size: NA; length: 14; CDR3: CAIRSDTGEETQYF; DNA: TGTGCCATCAGATCGGACACCGGAGAAGAGACCCAGTACTTC
V: TRBV11-2; J: TRBJ1-1; D: TRBD1; size: NA; length: 14; CDR3: CASSHEGTGEKAFF; DNA: TGTGCCAGCAGCCACGAGGGGACAGGGGAGAAAGCTTTCTTT
V: TRBV5-1; J: TRBJ2-7; D: NA; size: NA; length: 15; CDR3: CASSLVGGSSYEQYF; DNA: TGCGCCAGCAGCTTGGTGGGGGGTTCCTCCTACGAGCAGTACTTC
V: TRBV2; J: TRBJ1-4; D: TRBD1; size: NA; length: 14; CDR3: CASSRQGTGEKLFF; DNA: TGTGCCAGCAGTAGACAGGGGACCGGTGAAAAACTGTTTTTT
V: TRBV19; J: TRBJ1-6; D: TRBD1; size: NA; length: 15; CDR3: CASSIVVTGISPLHF; DNA: TGTGCCAGTAGTATAGTAGTGACAGGGATTTCACCCCTCCACTTT
V: TRBV2; J: TRBJ2-1; D: TRBD1; size: NA; length: 14; CDR3: CASSPGTVYNEQFF; DNA: TGTGCCAGCAGTCCCGGGACAGTGTACAATGAGCAGTTCTTC
V: TRBV5-8; J: TRBJ1-6; D: NA; size: NA; length: 14; CDR3: CASSLIQANSPLHF; DNA: TGTGCCAGCAGCTTGATACAGGCGAATTCACCCCTCCACTTT
V: TRBV10-2; J: TRBJ2-7; D: NA; size: NA; length: 13; CDR3: CASREGAIYEQYF; DNA: TGCGCCAGCAGGGAGGGGGCTATCTACGAGCAGTACTTC
V: TRBV7-8; J: TRBJ2-2; D: TRBD2; size: NA; length: 17; CDR3: CASSLRVGTSGTGELFF; DNA: TGTGCCAGCAGCTTAAGAGTTGGGACTAGCGGTACCGGGGAGCTGTTTTTT
V: TRBV6-1; J: TRBJ2-1; D: NA; size: NA; length: 15; CDR3: CASSKTAGNYNEQFF; DNA: TGTGCCAGCAGTAAAACAGCCGGAAACTACAATGAGCAGTTCTTC
V: TRBV15; J: TRBJ2-4; D: NA; size: NA; length: 16; CDR3: CATSQGLQGRWDIQYF; DNA: TGTGCCACCAGTCAGGGCCTGCAGGGAAGGTGGGACATTCAGTACTTC
V: TRBV6-5; J: TRBJ2-7; D: TRBD1; size: NA; length: 16; CDR3: CASSYSDRGSAYEQYF; DNA: TGTGCCAGCAGTTACTCCGACAGGGGATCGGCCTACGAGCAGTACTTC
V: TRBV4-3; J: TRBJ2-4; D: NA; size: NA; length: 18; CDR3: CASSQDPTGVGAKNIQYF; DNA: TGCGCCAGCAGCCAAGACCCAACGGGGGTCGGAGCCAAAAACATTCAGTACTTC
V: TRBV7-2; J: TRBJ1-4; D: TRBD1; size: NA; length: 14; CDR3: CASSSWTGAEKLFF; DNA: TGTGCCAGCAGCTCGTGGACAGGGGCAGAAAAACTGTTTTTT
V: TRBV9; J: TRBJ2-5; D: TRBD2; size: once; length: 17; CDR3: CASSVGLRGGPGSSQYF; DNA: TGTGCCAGCAGCGTAGGGCTTCGGGGGGGACCGGGGTCGAGCCAGTACTTC
V: TRBV27; J: TRBJ1-1; D: TRBD1; size: NA; length: 17; CDR3: CASSFLPGTGANTEAFF; DNA: TGTGCCAGCAGTTTTTTACCCGGGACAGGGGCGAACACTGAAGCTTTCTTT
V: TRBV6-5; J: TRBJ2-7; D: TRBD1; size: NA; length: 15; CDR3: CASSFFRDRNYEQYF; DNA: TGTGCCAGCAGCTTTTTCCGGGACAGAAACTACGAGCAGTACTTC
V: TRBV5-1; J: TRBJ2-7; D: TRBD2; size: NA; length: 16; CDR3: CASSWNLAGGDYEQYF; DNA: TGCGCCAGCAGCTGGAACCTAGCGGGGGGGGACTACGAGCAGTACTTC
V: TRBV4-3; J: TRBJ2-5; D: NA; size: NA; length: 14; CDR3: CASSQAGGPRAQYF; DNA: TGCGCCAGCAGCCAAGCGGGCGGCCCCAGGGCCCAGTACTTC
V: TRBV5-4; J: TRBJ1-4; D: NA; size: NA; length: 15; CDR3: CASSPEGFPNEKLFF; DNA: TGTGCCAGCAGCCCGGAGGGCTTTCCTAATGAAAAACTGTTTTTT
V: TRBV28; J: TRBJ2-1; D: NA; size: NA; length: 12; CDR3: CASSNRRIEQFF; DNA: TGTGCCAGCAGTAACCGTAGAATTGAGCAGTTCTTC
V: TRBV6-6; J: TRBJ1-1; D: NA; size: NA; length: 16; CDR3: CASSYRGTRRVDEAFF; DNA: TGTGCCAGCAGTTACCGAGGGACACGTCGGGTGGATGAAGCTTTCTTT
V: TRBV6-1; J: TRBJ1-1; D: NA; size: NA; length: 11; CDR3: CASSEVREAFF; DNA: TGTGCCAGCAGTGAGGTCAGAGAAGCTTTCTTT
V: TRBV19; J: TRBJ1-5; D: NA; size: NA; length: 12; CDR3: CASSISNQPQHF; DNA: TGTGCCAGTAGTATCTCTAATCAGCCCCAGCATTTT
V: TRBV5-4; J: TRBJ2-3; D: TRBD1; size: NA; length: 16; CDR3: CASSQVLDRSTDTQYF; DNA: TGTGCCAGCAGCCAGGTCTTGGACAGGAGCACAGATACGCAGTATTTT
V: TRBV11-2; J: TRBJ1-4; D: NA; size: NA; length: 14; CDR3: CASSSRQVNEKLFF; DNA: TGTGCCAGCAGCTCCAGACAGGTTAATGAAAAACTGTTTTTT
V: TRBV19; J: TRBJ2-7; D: TRBD1; size: NA; length: 11; CDR3: CATGQFYEQYF; DNA: TGTGCCACGGGACAGTTCTACGAGCAGTACTTC
V: TRBV5-1; J: TRBJ1-6; D: NA; size: NA; length: 17; CDR3: CASSPGQTHSYNSPLHF; DNA: TGCGCCAGCAGCCCTGGACAGACCCACTCCTATAATTCACCCCTCCACTTT
V: TRBV4-1; J: TRBJ2-1; D: TRBD2; size: NA; length: 18; CDR3: CASSNGLAGGSSYNEQFF; DNA: TGCGCCAGCAGCAATGGACTAGCGGGGGGGAGCTCCTACAATGAGCAGTTCTTC
V: TRBV7-9; J: TRBJ2-1; D: TRBD1; size: NA; length: 14; CDR3: CASSLRTGDAEQFF; DNA: TGTGCCAGCAGTTTGAGGACAGGAGACGCCGAGCAGTTCTTC
V: TRBV4-1; J: TRBJ1-2; D: TRBD1; size: NA; length: 17; CDR3: CASSQANVGQGNYGYTF; DNA: TGCGCCAGCAGCCAAGCGAACGTGGGACAGGGCAACTATGGCTACACCTTC